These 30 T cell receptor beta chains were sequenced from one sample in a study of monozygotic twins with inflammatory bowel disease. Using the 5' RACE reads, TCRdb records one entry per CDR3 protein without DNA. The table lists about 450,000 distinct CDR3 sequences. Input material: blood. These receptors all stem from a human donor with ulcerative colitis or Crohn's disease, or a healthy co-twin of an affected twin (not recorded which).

The CDR3 region is CSALRAEKLFF. The chain couples TRBV20-1 to TRBJ1-4. There are 11 residues in the CDR3. The germline V gene has CDR1 DFQATT and CDR2 SNEGSKA (reference sequence).

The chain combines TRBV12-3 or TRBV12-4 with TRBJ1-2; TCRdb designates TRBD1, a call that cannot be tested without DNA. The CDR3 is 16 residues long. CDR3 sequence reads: CASSTGHSLADYGYTF.

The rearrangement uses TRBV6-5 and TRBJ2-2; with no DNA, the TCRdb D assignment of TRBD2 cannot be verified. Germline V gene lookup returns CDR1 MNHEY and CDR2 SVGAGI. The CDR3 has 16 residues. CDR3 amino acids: CASSSPGLAGGGELFF.

CDR3 loop: CSAYYTGGPKYF. The chain links TRBV20-1 to TRBJ2-3; TCRdb returns TRBD2, unconfirmable since there is no DNA. CDR1 is DFQATT and CDR2 is SNEGSKA in the germline V gene (reference sequence). The CDR3 is 12 amino acids.

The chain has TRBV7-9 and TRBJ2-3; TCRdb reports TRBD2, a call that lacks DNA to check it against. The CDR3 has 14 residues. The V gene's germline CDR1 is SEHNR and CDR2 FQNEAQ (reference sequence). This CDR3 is CASSSGTSGGTQYF.

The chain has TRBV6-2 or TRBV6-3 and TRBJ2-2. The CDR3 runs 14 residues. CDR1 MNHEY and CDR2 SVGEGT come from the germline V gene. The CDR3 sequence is CASSPNIGTGELFF.

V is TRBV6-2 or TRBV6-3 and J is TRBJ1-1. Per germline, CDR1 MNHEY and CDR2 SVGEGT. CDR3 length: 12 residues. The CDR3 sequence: CASSVSGGEAFF.

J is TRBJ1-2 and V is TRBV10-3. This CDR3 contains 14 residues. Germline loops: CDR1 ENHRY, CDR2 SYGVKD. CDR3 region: CAISEVSTNYGYTF.

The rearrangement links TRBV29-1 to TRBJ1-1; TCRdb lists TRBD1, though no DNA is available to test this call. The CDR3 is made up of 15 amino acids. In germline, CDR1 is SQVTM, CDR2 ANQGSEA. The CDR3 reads CSVEGSGGWDTEAFF.

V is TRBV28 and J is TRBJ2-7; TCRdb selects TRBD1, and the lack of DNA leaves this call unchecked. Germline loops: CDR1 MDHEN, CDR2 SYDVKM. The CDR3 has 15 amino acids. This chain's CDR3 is CASSSPATGSYEQYF.

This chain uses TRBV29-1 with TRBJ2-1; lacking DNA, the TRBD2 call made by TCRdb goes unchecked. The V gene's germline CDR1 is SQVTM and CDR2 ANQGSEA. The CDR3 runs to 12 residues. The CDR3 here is CSAQTSGVMEFF.

CDR3 region: CASSLVNSYEQYF. The rearrangement links TRBV7-9 to TRBJ2-7. The CDR3 has 13 residues. CDR1 and CDR2 (germline): SEHNR, FQNEAQ (reference sequence).

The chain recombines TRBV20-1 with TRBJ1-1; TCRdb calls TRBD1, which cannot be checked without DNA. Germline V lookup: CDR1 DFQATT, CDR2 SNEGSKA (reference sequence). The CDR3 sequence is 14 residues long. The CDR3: CSARRTGQNTEAFF.

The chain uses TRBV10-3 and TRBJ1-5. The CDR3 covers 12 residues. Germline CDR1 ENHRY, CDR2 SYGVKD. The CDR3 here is CAISELGQPQHF.

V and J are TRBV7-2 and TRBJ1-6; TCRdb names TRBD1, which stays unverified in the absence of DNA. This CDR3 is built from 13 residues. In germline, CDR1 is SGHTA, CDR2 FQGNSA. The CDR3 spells CASSSQGGSPLHF.

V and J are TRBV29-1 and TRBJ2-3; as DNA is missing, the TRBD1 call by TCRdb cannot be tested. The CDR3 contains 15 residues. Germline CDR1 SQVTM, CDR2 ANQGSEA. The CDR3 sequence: CSVGPGQVRTDTQYF.

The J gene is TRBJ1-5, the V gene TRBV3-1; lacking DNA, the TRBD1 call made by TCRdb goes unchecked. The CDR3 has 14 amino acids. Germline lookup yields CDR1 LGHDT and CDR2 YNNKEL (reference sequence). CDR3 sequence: CASSGQVSSQPQHF.

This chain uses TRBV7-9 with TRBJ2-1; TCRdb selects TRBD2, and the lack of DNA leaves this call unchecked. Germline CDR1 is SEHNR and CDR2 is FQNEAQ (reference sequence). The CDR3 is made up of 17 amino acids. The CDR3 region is CASSLAWTSGVHNEQFF.

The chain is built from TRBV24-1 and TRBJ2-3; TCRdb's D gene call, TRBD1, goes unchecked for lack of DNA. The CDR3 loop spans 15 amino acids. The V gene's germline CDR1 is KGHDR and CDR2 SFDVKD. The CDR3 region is CATSAPRGTADTQYF.

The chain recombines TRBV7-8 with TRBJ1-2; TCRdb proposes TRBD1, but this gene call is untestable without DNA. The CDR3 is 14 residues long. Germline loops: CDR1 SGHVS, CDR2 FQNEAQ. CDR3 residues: CASSLAGGAEGYTF.

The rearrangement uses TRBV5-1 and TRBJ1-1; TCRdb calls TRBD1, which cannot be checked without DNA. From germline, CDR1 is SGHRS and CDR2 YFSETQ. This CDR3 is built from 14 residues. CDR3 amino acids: CASSPKGENTEAFF. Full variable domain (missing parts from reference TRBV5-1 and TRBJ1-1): KAGVTQTPRYLIKTRGQQVTLSCSPISGHRSVSWYQQTPGQGLQFLFEYFSETQRNKGNFPGRFSGRQFSNSRSEMNVSTLELGDSALYLCASSPKGENTEAFFGQGTRLTVV.

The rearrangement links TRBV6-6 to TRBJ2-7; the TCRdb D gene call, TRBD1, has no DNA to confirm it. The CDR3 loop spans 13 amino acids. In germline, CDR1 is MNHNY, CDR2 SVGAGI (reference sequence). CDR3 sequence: CASSYGGTYEQYF.

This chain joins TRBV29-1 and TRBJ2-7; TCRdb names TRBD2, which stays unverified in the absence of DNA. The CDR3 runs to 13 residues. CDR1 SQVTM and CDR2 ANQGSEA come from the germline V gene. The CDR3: CSVALRASYEQYF.

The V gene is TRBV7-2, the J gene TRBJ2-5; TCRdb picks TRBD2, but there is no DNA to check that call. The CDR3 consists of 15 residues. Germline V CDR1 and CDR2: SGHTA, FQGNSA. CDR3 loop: CASSLPPTSVETQYF.

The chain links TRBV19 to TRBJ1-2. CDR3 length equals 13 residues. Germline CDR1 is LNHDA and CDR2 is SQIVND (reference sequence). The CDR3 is CASSTPANYGYTF.

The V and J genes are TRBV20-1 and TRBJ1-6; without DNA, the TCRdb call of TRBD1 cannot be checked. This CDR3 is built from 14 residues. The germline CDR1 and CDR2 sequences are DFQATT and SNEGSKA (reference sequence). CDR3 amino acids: CSITGGAYNSPLHF.

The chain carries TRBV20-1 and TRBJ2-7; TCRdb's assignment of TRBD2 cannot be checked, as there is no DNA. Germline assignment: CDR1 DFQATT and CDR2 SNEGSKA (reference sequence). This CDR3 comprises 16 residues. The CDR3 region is CSARDLRTSGTYEQYF.

The CDR3 loop reads CASRTKGAGANVLTF. The rearrangement uses TRBV28 and TRBJ2-6. The CDR3 has 15 residues. The germline gives CDR1 MDHEN, CDR2 SYDVKM.

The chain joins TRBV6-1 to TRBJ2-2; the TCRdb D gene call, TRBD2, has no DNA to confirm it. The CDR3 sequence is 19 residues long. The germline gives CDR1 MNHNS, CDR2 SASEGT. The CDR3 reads CASSPSSGGTFGNTGELFF.

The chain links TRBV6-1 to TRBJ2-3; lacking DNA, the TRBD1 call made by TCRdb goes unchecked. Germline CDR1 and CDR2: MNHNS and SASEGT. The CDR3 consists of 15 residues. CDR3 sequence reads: CASRQTGYGTDTQYF.